These 2 T cell receptor beta chains were all obtained from the same sample, sequenced in a study of graft-versus-host responses after intestinal transplantation. From the graft tissue, intraepithelial and lamina propria lymphocytes were released through processing. Data came from immunoSEQ multiplex PCR; TCRdb stores just in-frame clones and leaves some out. The repertoire consists of 15,000 to 20,000 clones, with around 83% occurring once and the leading ten covering approximately 3.6%. The specimen comprised ileum tissue, sampled about 600 days after intestinal transplantation. These receptors all come from a human patient who received an intestinal transplant, so some T cells may come from the graft donor.

The chain employs TRBV5-1 and TRBJ2-7; a possible D gene is TRBD1 (6 bases). Germline CDR1 reads SGHRS; CDR2 reads YFSETQ. This CDR3 is 14 amino acids long. The V end was cut by 5 bases, the J end by 0 bases, with 12 bases between. The CDR3 DNA reads as TGCGCCAGCAGTCCGGGACACCTCTCCTACGAGCAGTACTTC. It is translated as CASSPGHLSYEQYF.

This sequence joins TRBV27 and TRBJ1-2, with D perhaps TRBD1 (6 bases). CDR3 length: 12 residues. Trimming cost V 3 bases and J 6 bases, with 8 bases left between them. Germline V gene sequence: CDR1 MNHEY, CDR2 SMNVEV (reference sequence). CDR3 nucleotides: TGTGCCAGCAGTTTCAGGGGCAATGGCTACACCTTC. Its translation is CASSFRGNGYTF.